The 29 T cell receptor beta chains below were found in one sample sequenced in a study of T cells after yellow fever vaccination. One entry per CDR3 protein results from TCRdb running MiXCR on the 5' RACE reads. The sample includes roughly 310,000 distinct CDR3 sequences, approximately 9% seen only once; the top ten take 18%. The source material was PBMCs, sampled on the day of the first yellow fever vaccination. The receptors come from a man aged 18 to 35 who received the YFV17D yellow fever vaccine.

The chain carries TRBV7-8 and TRBJ2-7; 8 nucleotides line up with TRBD1. The CDR3 has 14 residues. Germline loops: CDR1 SGHVS, CDR2 FQNEAQ. V dropped 5 bases and J dropped 2; count of bases not matched to a gene: 5. The CDR3 DNA reads TGTGCCAGCAGCATGACAGGGGAACCCTACGAGCAGTACTTC. This encodes CASSMTGEPYEQYF.

The chain carries TRBV15 and TRBJ1-5; D gene uncertain. Germline CDR1 and CDR2: LNHNV and YYDKDF (reference sequence). Trimming removed 1 base at V and 7 bases at J, with 8 bases between. This CDR3 spans 13 amino acids. CDR3 amino acids: CATSRVLGQPQHF. The CDR3 nucleotides are TGTGCCACCAGCAGAGTCTTGGGACAGCCCCAGCATTTT.

A few counts support this clonotype. This chain connects TRBV5-1 to TRBJ2-2, with 8 bases identical to TRBD1. The CDR3 contains 15 residues. Per the germline V gene, CDR1 is SGHRS and CDR2 is YFSETQ. Trimming cost V 4 bases and J 5 bases; bases outside gene matches: 7. The CDR3: CASSHGQGGTGELFF. Here the CDR3 DNA reads TGCGCCAGCAGCCATGGACAGGGAGGTACCGGGGAGCTGTTTTTT.

The V and J genes are TRBV20-1 and TRBJ2-3; 11 bases fit TRBD2. The CDR3 contains 19 residues. Germline V CDR1 and CDR2: DFQATT, SNEGSKA (reference sequence). J was trimmed by 1 base and V by 5 bases; bases with no gene match: 17. The DNA of the CDR3 is TGCAGTGCTCCACGCCTTACTAGCGGGGGACTGTTAGGCACAGATACGCAGTATTTT. Protein sequence: CSAPRLTSGGLLGTDTQYF.

Comments on this clonotype: This CDR3 fails to terminate in the conserved phenylalanine or tryptophan, so it likely reflects a read error. The gene calls are TRBV20-1 and TRBJ1-1, with 7 nucleotides matching TRBD1. The length of the CDR3 is 11 residues. Germline assignment: CDR1 DFQATT and CDR2 SNEGSKA (reference sequence). CDR3 in amino acids: CRRQGNTEAFS. The CDR3 bases are TGCAGAAGACAGGGGAACACTGAAGCTTTCTCT.

The chain combines TRBV4-3 with TRBJ1-2; D gene unclear. Trimming took 0 bases from V and 3 from J, leaving 5 bases between them. Germline V gene lookup returns CDR1 LGHNA and CDR2 YSLEER. This CDR3 contains 13 residues. CDR3 in DNA: TGCGCCAGCAGCCAAGATCCCCACTATGGCTACACCTTC. It is translated as CASSQDPHYGYTF.

There are a few counts of this clonotype. This chain uses TRBV29-1 with TRBJ2-7; possibly TRBD2 for D (7 bases). CDR3 length equals 16 residues. Germline CDR1 is SQVTM and CDR2 is ANQGSEA. Trimming took off 0 bases at V and 0 bases at J, with 15 bases between the two ends. The CDR3 bases are TGCAGCGTTGAAGATTTCGGGGGGCAAGGCTCCTACGAGCAGTACTTC. Residues: CSVEDFGGQGSYEQYF.

This clonotype came up many times. V usage is TRBV6-1 and J usage is TRBJ2-3, with 14 bases aligning to TRBD2. The CDR3 is 15 amino acids. V shed 4 bases, J shed 4 bases, and the junction held 1 base outside the gene matches. Germline V lookup: CDR1 MNHNS, CDR2 SASEGT. The CDR3 bases are TGTGCCAGCAGTGGACTAGCGGGGGGGCCAGATACGCAGTATTTT. This translates into CASSGLAGGPDTQYF.

This clonotype has ten or more counts. V usage is TRBV20-1 and J usage is TRBJ1-5; weak D call: TRBD1 (5 bases). Between the trimmed V and J ends, which lost 7 bases and 3 bases, there was a span of 13 bases. This CDR3 is built from 13 residues. The germline V gene encodes CDR1 DFQATT and CDR2 SNEGSKA (reference sequence). CDR3 sequence: CSVTPGVNQPQHF. CDR3 sequence (DNA): TGCAGTGTAACACCGGGGGTCAATCAGCCCCAGCATTTT.

This clonotype was observed a handful of times. The chain links TRBV10-3 to TRBJ1-5; D is possibly TRBD1 (5 bases). The V gene lost 0 bases and the J gene lost 2 bases, with 11 bases spanning the gap. The CDR3 is 16 residues long. Germline V CDR1 and CDR2: ENHRY, SYGVKD. The CDR3 protein is CAISESPGLGNQPQHF. For the CDR3, the DNA is TGTGCCATCAGTGAGTCGCCAGGGCTGGGCAATCAGCCCCAGCATTTT.

This clonotype was seen many times. V usage is TRBV5-1 and J usage is TRBJ2-7, with 9 positions matching TRBD1. The germline CDR1 and CDR2 sequences are SGHRS and YFSETQ. This CDR3 region has 14 residues. V shed 2 bases and J 4 bases; nucleotides not matched to a gene: 4. CDR3 nucleotides: TGCGCCAGCAGCTTAGGACAGGGGCGGTACGAGCAGTACTTC. It specifies CASSLGQGRYEQYF. The full variable domain, rest sourced from reference TRBV5-1 and TRBJ2-7, is KAGVTQTPRYLIKTRGQQVTLSCSPISGHRSVSWYQQTPGQGLQFLFEYFSETQRNKGNFPGRFSGRQFSNSRSEMNVSTLELGDSALYLCASSLGQGRYEQYFGPGTRLTVT.

The chain recombines TRBV18 with TRBJ2-3, with 8 bases matching TRBD2. Trimming removed 4 bases from V and 3 bases from J; junction bases left unmatched: 6. The germline V gene has CDR1 KGHSH and CDR2 LQKENI. This CDR3 is 15 amino acids long. CDR3 sequence: CASSRPGLGTDTQYF. For the CDR3, the DNA is TGTGCCAGCTCACGTCCGGGACTAGGGACAGATACGCAGTATTTT.

This clonotype was seen many times. V gene TRBV7-3 combines with J gene TRBJ2-5; D not resolved. Per the germline V gene, CDR1 is SGHTA and CDR2 is FQGTGA. The length of the CDR3 is 14 residues. The germline V and J ends were trimmed by 5 bases and 4 bases, with 14 bases remaining between them. CDR3 region: CASSETGLGETQYF. Here the CDR3 DNA reads TGTGCCAGCAGCGAGACCGGTTTGGGAGAGACCCAGTACTTC.

In this sample, this clonotype turned up a few times. The chain recombines TRBV30 with TRBJ2-7, with D possibly matching TRBD1 (5 bases). Trimming removed 3 bases from V and 0 bases from J, with 12 bases in between. The germline CDR1 and CDR2 sequences are GTSNPN and SVGIG (reference sequence). The CDR3 extends over 14 amino acids. As DNA, the CDR3 is TGTGCCTGGAGGGTTGACAGCCTCTCCTACGAGCAGTACTTC. It translates to CAWRVDSLSYEQYF.

This clonotype was counted between two and nine times. The chain recombines TRBV7-9 with TRBJ2-7; D is undetermined. Trimming removed 1 base at V and 6 bases at J, with 10 bases between. Germline values: CDR1 SEHNR, CDR2 FQNEAQ (reference sequence). CDR3 size: 13 residues. This CDR3 reads CASSLVWASEQYV. The CDR3, as DNA: TGTGCCAGCAGCTTAGTCTGGGCAAGCGAGCAGTACGTC.

This clonotype was counted only a few times. The rearrangement joins TRBV4-3 to TRBJ1-3; D is undetermined. The germline CDR1 and CDR2 sequences are LGHNA and YSLEER. The V and J ends lost 1 base and 4 bases respectively, with 11 bases between them. This CDR3 is built from 15 residues. The CDR3 spells CASSQGLAPGNTIYF. In nucleotides, the CDR3 is TGCGCCAGCAGCCAAGGGCTTGCCCCCGGAAACACCATATATTTT.

This clonotype showed up just a few times. The V call is TRBV20-1, the J call TRBJ1-5; D uncertain. The CDR3 consists of 14 residues. Germline V gene lookup returns CDR1 DFQATT and CDR2 SNEGSKA (reference sequence). Trimming removed 1 base at V and 3 bases at J, with 10 bases between. The CDR3 sequence: CSARGSGNNQPQHF. CDR3 DNA sequence: TGCAGTGCTAGAGGGAGTGGTAACAATCAGCCCCAGCATTTT.

This clonotype was counted a few times. The DNA for the CDR3 is TGCAGTGCTAGAGAGGGGACGGGTTACGAGCAGTACGTC. Its translation is CSAREGTGYEQYV. The chain carries TRBV20-1 and TRBJ2-7; D is perhaps TRBD1 or TRBD2 (5 bases each). CDR1 and CDR2 from the germline V gene are DFQATT and SNEGSKA (reference sequence). V was shortened by 0 bases and J by 4 bases, with 10 bases between the two germline ends. The CDR3 totals 13 residues.

This clonotype was counted many times. The chain employs TRBV7-2 and TRBJ1-2, with D perhaps matching TRBD1 (6 bases). The CDR3 has 14 amino acids. The germline V and J ends were trimmed by 4 bases and 8 bases, with 17 bases remaining between them. CDR1 is SGHTA and CDR2 is FQGNSA in the germline V gene. Here the CDR3 DNA reads TGTGCCAGCAGCTGGACCAACCGTGGGGGCGGCTACACCTTC. It specifies CASSWTNRGGGYTF.

V and J are TRBV20-1 and TRBJ2-7; D is uncertain. CDR3 length: 11 amino acids. V lost 4 bases and J 7 bases, leaving 11 bases between the germline ends. Germline CDR1 and CDR2: DFQATT and SNEGSKA (reference sequence). The CDR3 sequence is CSAISLGEQYF. In DNA, the CDR3 is TGCAGTGCTATTTCCCTTGGAGAGCAGTACTTC.

Only a few counts were recorded for this clonotype. The V gene is TRBV20-1, the J gene TRBJ2-5, with 12 bases fitting TRBD2. CDR1 and CDR2 from the germline V gene are DFQATT and SNEGSKA (reference sequence). CDR3 size: 17 residues. V lost 6 bases to trimming and J lost 4 bases; unmatched junction nucleotides: 15. CDR3 in DNA: TGCAGTGCCCACGGGCTAGCGGGGGGGCTCTTACGAGAGACCCAGTACTTC. Amino acids: CSAHGLAGGLLRETQYF.

The chain couples TRBV7-2 to TRBJ1-5, with 7 bases lining up with TRBD1. Germline values: CDR1 SGHTA, CDR2 FQGNSA. V lost 4 bases, J lost 4 bases, and 7 bases stayed unmatched. This CDR3 has 15 amino acids. The CDR3 region is CASSSNTGVNQPQHF. The CDR3 DNA sequence: TGTGCCAGCAGCTCCAATACAGGGGTGAATCAGCCCCAGCATTTT.

The table lists this clonotype with a few counts. The chain uses TRBV24-1 and TRBJ2-5; the match to TRBD1 covers 9 bases. Looked up from germline, CDR1 is KGHDR and CDR2 is SFDVKD. V shed 6 bases, J shed 5 bases, and the junction held 3 bases outside the gene matches. The CDR3 is 13 residues long. CDR3 residues: CATSTGGLETQYF. Here the CDR3 DNA reads TGTGCCACCAGTACAGGGGGCTTGGAGACCCAGTACTTC.

This sequence joins TRBV11-2 and TRBJ2-1, with a possible D match to TRBD1 (5 bases). Per the germline V gene, CDR1 is SGHAT and CDR2 is FQNNGV. The CDR3 totals 15 residues. The V gene lost 4 bases and the J gene lost 0 bases, with 10 bases spanning the gap. The chain's CDR3 is CASSSTASSYNEQFF. The CDR3 region has the DNA TGTGCCAGCAGCTCGACAGCGAGCTCCTACAATGAGCAGTTCTTC.

This clonotype occurred a few times. The genes are TRBV6-2 or TRBV6-3 and TRBJ2-2, with D uncertain. Trimming took 4 bases from V and 0 from J, leaving 9 bases between them. The CDR3 sequence is 15 residues long. CDR1 and CDR2 from the germline V gene are MNHEY and SVGEGT. DNA for the CDR3: TGTGCCAGCAGTTCCATTATCGCGAACACCGGGGAGCTGTTTTTT. Its translation: CASSSIIANTGELFF.

The genes are TRBV11-2 and TRBJ1-2; D ambiguous. The germline V gene has CDR1 SGHAT and CDR2 FQNNGV. CDR3 size: 15 residues. Trimming pared 5 bases from V and 3 bases from J, leaving 16 bases between. CDR3 sequence: CASSRGLVADYGYTF. The CDR3 DNA follows: TGTGCCAGCAGCCGAGGGTTGGTGGCTGACTATGGCTACACCTTC. Full variable domain (missing parts from reference TRBV11-2 and TRBJ1-2): EAGVAQSPRYKIIEKRQSVAFWCNPISGHATLYWYQQILGQGPKLLIQFQNNGVVDDSQLPKDRFSAERLKGVDSTLKIQPAKLEDSAVYLCASSRGLVADYGYTFGSGTRLTVV.

V usage is TRBV7-7 and J usage is TRBJ2-3; D remains ambiguous. V was trimmed by 1 base and J by 3 bases, leaving 5 bases between them. The CDR3 runs to 13 residues. The germline CDR1 and CDR2 sequences are SSHAT and FNYEAQ (reference sequence). The CDR3 here is CASSLEPTDTQYF. The CDR3, as DNA: TGTGCCAGCAGCTTAGAGCCTACAGATACGCAGTATTTT.

This clonotype was seen at least ten times. The chain couples TRBV6-5 to TRBJ1-1; no definite D call. V was cut by 0 bases and J by 2 bases, with 4 bases left in between. This CDR3 is built from 13 residues. Germline values: CDR1 MNHEY, CDR2 SVGAGI. In DNA form, the CDR3 reads TGTGCCAGCAGTTACTCGCATAACACTGAAGCTTTCTTT. Its translation is CASSYSHNTEAFF.

V and J are TRBV20-1 and TRBJ2-5; 7 bases line up with TRBD1. The germline V gene has CDR1 DFQATT and CDR2 SNEGSKA (reference sequence). The J segment lost 5 bases and the V segment lost 3 bases, leaving 3 bases of the junction unmatched. There are 12 residues in the CDR3. The CDR3 DNA reads TGCAGTGCTAGGACAGGGCAGGAGACCCAGTACTTC. Its translation is CSARTGQETQYF.